The clone carrying this T cell receptor (beta chain) appeared many times. From the reads, TCRdb called clonotypes with MiXCR, one entry per CDR3 protein. There are 200,000 to 300,000 distinct CDR3 sequences in the sample; 9% to 15% occur only once, and 1.5% to 2% lies in the top ten. The entry originates in a study of T cell repertoires in cytomegalovirus infection. Study overall: It was the public TCR beta signatures that indicated both CMV infection and matching HLA type.

The sequencing sample was made of PBMCs. The sequence came from a human donor in good health (CMV status not recorded). Some clones in this sample may be carry-over from other donors' samples.

The CDR3 DNA reads as TGTGCCAGCAGCCCAGCGGGGCACTACGAGCAGTACTTC. This encodes CASSPAGHYEQYF. The chain recombines TRBV5-6 with TRBJ2-7; 7 bases are shared with TRBD2. This CDR3 contains 13 residues. Germline V lookup: CDR1 SGHDT, CDR2 YYEEEE. V lost 4 bases, J lost 3 bases, and 4 bases stayed unmatched.